This entry lists 8 T cell receptor beta chains sequenced from one sample in a study of response to subunit inactivated influenza vaccine (dated by TCRdb to between 2017 and 2018). The library was produced with RT-PCR. TCRdb shows the sequencer as Illumina HiSeq 2500. TCRdb ran its own pipeline on the public reads, namely fastp trimming at Q25 and MiXCR clone calling, and kept in-frame beta chains. A single entry per CDR3 protein holds the most common genes and DNA from its merged rows. The sample table holds 650,000 to 800,000 distinct CDR3 sequences, of which over 11% were seen once. The top ten hold around 6.5% of the sample. The material sequenced was PBMCs from blood, taken approximately 15 days before vaccination. All receptors come from a man aged 45 to 65 who received an inactivated influenza vaccine. Donor details come from another sample of the same person, matched by shared clones.

This clonotype was picked up a small number of times. This chain links TRBV20-1 with TRBJ2-1, with 8 bases identical to TRBD2. Looked up from germline, CDR1 is DFQATT and CDR2 is SNEGSKA (reference sequence). The CDR3 consists of 15 residues. V lost 6 bases and J lost 4; bases outside the gene matches: 11. The CDR3 nucleotides read TGCAGTGCGGTTCGGAGCGGGGGAGCGTACAATGAGCAGTTCTTC. Protein: CSAVRSGGAYNEQFF.

V gene TRBV27 combines with J gene TRBJ1-5; no definite D call. Trimming shortened V by 5 bases and J by 4 bases, and 12 bases separated the two germline ends. CDR1 and CDR2 from the germline V gene are MNHEY and SMNVEV (reference sequence). The CDR3 has 14 amino acids. CDR3 sequence reads: CASSQYSPNQPQHF. CDR3 bases: TGTGCCAGCAGTCAATACAGCCCTAATCAGCCCCAGCATTTT.

This clonotype was seen only a few times. The V gene is TRBV7-8, the J gene TRBJ2-1, with TRBD2 identical over 8 bases. CDR3 size: 16 residues. Losses at the gene ends were 1 base for V and 9 bases for J; bases not matched to a gene: 11. Germline CDR1 is SGHVS and CDR2 is FQNEAQ. In DNA form, the CDR3 reads TGTGCCAGCAGCTTAGGTGCGGGACTAGTGCGTCGTGAGCAGTTCTTC. Its translation is CASSLGAGLVRREQFF.

V gene TRBV7-7 combines with J gene TRBJ2-3; maybe TRBD2 (5 bases). Germline lookup yields CDR1 SSHAT and CDR2 FNYEAQ (reference sequence). The CDR3 runs 13 residues. Trimming took 5 bases from V and 6 from J, leaving 12 bases between them. CDR3 sequence reads: CASSRGLGDTQYF. The DNA of the CDR3 is TGTGCCAGCAGCCGAGGGTTGGGCGATACGCAGTATTTT.

The chain links TRBV5-1 to TRBJ1-5; weak D call: TRBD1 (5 bases). The germline V gene encodes CDR1 SGHRS and CDR2 YFSETQ. V lost 4 bases and J lost 5, with 16 bases in between. CDR3 length: 15 amino acids. The CDR3 here is CASSPGGMGDQPQHF. DNA for the CDR3: TGCGCCAGCAGCCCGGGGGGGATGGGGGATCAGCCCCAGCATTTT.

This clonotype was observed at least ten times. V gene TRBV5-1 combines with J gene TRBJ1-6; the match to TRBD1 covers 7 bases. CDR1 SGHRS and CDR2 YFSETQ come from the germline V gene. The CDR3 covers 15 residues. V shed 0 bases, J shed 7 bases, and the junction held 4 bases outside the gene matches. The CDR3 DNA follows: TGCGCCAGCAGCTTGGGGACAGGCCGAAATTCACCCCTCCACTTT. This gives the protein CASSLGTGRNSPLHF.

Only a few counts were recorded for this clonotype. The J gene is TRBJ2-1, the V gene TRBV20-1; 10 bases match TRBD2. V lost 0 bases, J lost 7 bases, and 9 bases stayed unmatched. This CDR3 is 16 amino acids long. Germline CDR1 and CDR2: DFQATT and SNEGSKA (reference sequence). CDR3 nucleotide sequence: TGCAGTGCTAGAGAGTTAGCGGGGGGCTCCATTAATGAGCAGTTCTTC. This codes for CSARELAGGSINEQFF.

This clonotype was detected ten times or more. V is TRBV5-1 and J is TRBJ2-7; 8 nucleotides match TRBD1. J was trimmed by 0 bases and V by 0 bases; bases with no gene match: 2. Germline lookup yields CDR1 SGHRS and CDR2 YFSETQ. CDR3 length equals 15 residues. CDR3 sequence reads: CASSLGQGFSYEQYF. DNA for the CDR3: TGCGCCAGCAGCTTGGGACAGGGGTTCTCCTACGAGCAGTACTTC.